This T cell receptor beta chain was obtained from a study of graft-versus-host responses after intestinal transplantation. The study, taken as a whole, reports: Recipient-marrow GvH clones were detected, some having first appeared in ileum or blood.

This clone was observed a few times. Germline V lookup: CDR1 SGHAT, CDR2 FQNNGV. The V end lost 5 bases, the J end lost 4 bases, and 15 bases lay between the germline ends. The CDR3 contains 14 residues. Sequencing used immunoSEQ multiplex PCR; TCRdb keeps in-frame clones, though not all of them. Among 13,000 or so clones listed, approximately 40% were seen once. The material sequenced was alloreactive CD4+ T cells from a mixed lymphocyte reaction culture, taken before intestinal transplant. Subset: CFSE-low proliferating T cells sorted from approximately 6-day pre-transplant mixed lymphocyte reaction (GvH or HvG direction). The sequence was collected from a human patient who received an intestinal transplant. The V gene is TRBV11-2, the J gene TRBJ2-7; D might be TRBD1 (6 bases). CDR3 protein: CASSLLGQNYEQYF. The CDR3 DNA follows: TGTGCCAGCAGCCTATTAGGACAGAATTACGAGCAGTACTTC.